This TCR beta chain was profiled in a study of blood T cell repertoires in COVID-19. Study-level background: Acute-phase and convalescent COVID-19 samples originated in the United States, Italy and Spain. Sources were T cells, B-cell-depleted T cells, or PBMCs; the material itself was cDNA or gDNA.

The CDR3 extends over 15 amino acids. CDR1 is LGHDT, CDR2 YNNKEL, per germline (reference sequence). V was clipped by 1 base and J by 4 bases; unmatched bases: 6. In the authors' methods: Estimates of nucleated cell counts were drawn from the amplification of reference gene primers. Using immunoSEQ multiplex PCR, the repertoire was profiled, and TCRdb retains in-frame clones only, with some absent. The V and J calls and clone size come from that table; D and trimming were worked out from the DNA. The sample records about 110,000 clones, around four fifths being singletons. This chain links TRBV3-1 (or the pseudogene TRBV3-2) with TRBJ2-7; 8 bases are a match to TRBD2. This receptor was identified in a woman in her 70s with acute or convalescent COVID-19. The sample taken for sequencing was peripheral blood. CDR3 region: CASSQVSGNEYEQYF. The CDR3 DNA reads TGTGCCAGCAGCCAAGTTAGCGGGAACGAATACGAGCAGTACTTC.